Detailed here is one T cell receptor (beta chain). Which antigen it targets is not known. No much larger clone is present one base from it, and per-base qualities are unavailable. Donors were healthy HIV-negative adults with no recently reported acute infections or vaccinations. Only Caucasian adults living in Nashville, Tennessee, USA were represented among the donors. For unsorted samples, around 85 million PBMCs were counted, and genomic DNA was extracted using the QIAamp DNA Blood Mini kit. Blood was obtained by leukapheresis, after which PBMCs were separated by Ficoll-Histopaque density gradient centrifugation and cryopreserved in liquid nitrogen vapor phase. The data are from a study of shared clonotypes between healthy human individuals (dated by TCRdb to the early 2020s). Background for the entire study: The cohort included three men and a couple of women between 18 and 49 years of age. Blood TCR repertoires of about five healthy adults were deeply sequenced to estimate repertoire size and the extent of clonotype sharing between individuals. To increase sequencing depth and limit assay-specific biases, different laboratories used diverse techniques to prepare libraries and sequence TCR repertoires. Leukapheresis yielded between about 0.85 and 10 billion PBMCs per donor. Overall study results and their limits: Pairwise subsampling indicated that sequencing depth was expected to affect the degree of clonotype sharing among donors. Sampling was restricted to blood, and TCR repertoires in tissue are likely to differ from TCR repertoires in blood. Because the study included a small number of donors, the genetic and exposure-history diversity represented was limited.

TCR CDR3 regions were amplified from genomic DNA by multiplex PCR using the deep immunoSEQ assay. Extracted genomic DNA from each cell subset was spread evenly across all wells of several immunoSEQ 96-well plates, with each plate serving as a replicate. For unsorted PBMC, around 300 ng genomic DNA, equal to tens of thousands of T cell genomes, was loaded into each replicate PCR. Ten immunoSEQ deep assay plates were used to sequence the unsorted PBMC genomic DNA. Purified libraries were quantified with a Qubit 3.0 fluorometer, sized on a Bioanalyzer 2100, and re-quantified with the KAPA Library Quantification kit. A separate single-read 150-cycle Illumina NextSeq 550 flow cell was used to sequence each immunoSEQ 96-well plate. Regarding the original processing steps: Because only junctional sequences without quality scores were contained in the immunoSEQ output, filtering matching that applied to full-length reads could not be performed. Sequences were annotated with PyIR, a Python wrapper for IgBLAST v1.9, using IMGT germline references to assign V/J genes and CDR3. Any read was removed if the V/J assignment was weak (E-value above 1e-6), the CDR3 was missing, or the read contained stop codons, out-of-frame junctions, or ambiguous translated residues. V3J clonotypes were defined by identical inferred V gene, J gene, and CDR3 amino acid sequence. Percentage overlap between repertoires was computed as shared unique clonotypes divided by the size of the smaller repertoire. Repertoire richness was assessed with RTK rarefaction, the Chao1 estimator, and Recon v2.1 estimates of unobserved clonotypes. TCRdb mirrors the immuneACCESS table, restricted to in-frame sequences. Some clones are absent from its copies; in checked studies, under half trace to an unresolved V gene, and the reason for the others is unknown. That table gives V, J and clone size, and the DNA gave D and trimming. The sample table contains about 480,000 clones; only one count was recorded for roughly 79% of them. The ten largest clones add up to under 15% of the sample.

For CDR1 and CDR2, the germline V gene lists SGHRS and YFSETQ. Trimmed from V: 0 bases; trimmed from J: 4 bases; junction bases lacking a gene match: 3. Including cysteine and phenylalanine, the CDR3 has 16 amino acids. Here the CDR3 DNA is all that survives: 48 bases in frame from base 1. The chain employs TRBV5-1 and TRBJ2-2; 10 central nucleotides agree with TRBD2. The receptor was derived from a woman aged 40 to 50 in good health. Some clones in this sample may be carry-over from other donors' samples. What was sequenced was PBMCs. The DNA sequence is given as TGCGCCAGCAGCTTGGTGGCTAGCGGGAGCACCGGGGAGCTGTTTTTT. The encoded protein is CASSLVASGSTGELFF.